A selection of T cell receptor beta chains follows, all from one sample in a study of beta chain features in type 1 diabetes. Only in-frame clones appear in the TCRdb table, and some are missing; sequencing was by immunoSEQ multiplex PCR. The sample records around 710,000 clones, around 12% being singletons. Sequenced material: naive CD4+ T cells from blood. The receptor set was obtained from a man younger than 40 with type 1 diabetes. CDR3s include the opening cysteine and the closing phenylalanine or tryptophan. Fields, in order: J gene, CDR3 length, clone size, D gene, V gene, CDR3 protein, CDR3 DNA. A D gene is named only where the DNA matches it firmly. Clone sizes are given selectively: once, few, many, or a class where the clone is expanded.

j_gene: TRBJ1-6; len: 14; abundance: NA; d_gene: TRBD1; v_gene: TRBV6-1; CDR3aa: CASSEFGTDSPLHF; CDR3nt: TGTGCCAGCAGTGAATTCGGGACAGATTCACCCCTCCACTTT
j_gene: TRBJ1-2; len: 14; abundance: NA; d_gene: NA; v_gene: TRBV5-5; CDR3aa: CASSLGRLPYGYTF; CDR3nt: TGTGCCAGCAGCCTAGGACGGCTACCCTATGGCTACACCTTC
j_gene: TRBJ1-6; len: 14; abundance: NA; d_gene: NA; v_gene: TRBV30; CDR3aa: CARDRDGNNSPLHF; CDR3nt: TGTGCCCGTGACCGGGACGGAAATAATTCACCCCTCCACTTT
j_gene: TRBJ2-7; len: 12; abundance: NA; d_gene: NA; v_gene: TRBV25-1; CDR3aa: CASSENTYEQYF; CDR3nt: TGTGCCAGCAGTGAGAATACCTACGAGCAGTACTTC
j_gene: TRBJ2-1; len: 13; abundance: few; d_gene: NA; v_gene: TRBV6-1; CDR3aa: CASSPSWGDEQFF; CDR3nt: TGTGCCAGCAGTCCTTCTTGGGGGGACGAGCAGTTCTTC
j_gene: TRBJ1-1; len: 13; abundance: few; d_gene: NA; v_gene: TRBV18; CDR3aa: CASSGSEDTEAFF; CDR3nt: TGTGCCAGCTCCGGAAGCGAAGACACTGAAGCTTTCTTT
j_gene: TRBJ1-1; len: 13; abundance: few; d_gene: NA; v_gene: TRBV21-1; CDR3aa: CASSKKKNTEAFF; CDR3nt: TGTGCCAGCAGCAAAAAGAAAAACACTGAAGCTTTCTTT
j_gene: TRBJ2-5; len: 14; abundance: NA; d_gene: NA; v_gene: TRBV7-9; CDR3aa: CASSLEGNQRVQYF; CDR3nt: TGTGCCAGCAGCTTAGAGGGTAATCAACGGGTCCAGTACTTC
j_gene: TRBJ2-7; len: 14; abundance: NA; d_gene: NA; v_gene: TRBV7-2; CDR3aa: CASSLEGGFGEQYF; CDR3nt: TGTGCCAGCAGCTTAGAGGGGGGTTTCGGCGAGCAGTACTTC
j_gene: TRBJ2-7; len: 17; abundance: NA; d_gene: TRBD2; v_gene: TRBV5-4; CDR3aa: CASSLDGLAGKRNEQYF; CDR3nt: TGTGCCAGCAGCTTGGATGGACTAGCGGGGAAGCGAAACGAGCAGTACTTC
j_gene: TRBJ2-1; len: 15; abundance: few; d_gene: TRBD2; v_gene: TRBV9; CDR3aa: CASSVSASRGDEQFF; CDR3nt: TGTGCCAGCAGCGTGAGTGCTAGCCGGGGGGATGAGCAGTTCTTC
j_gene: TRBJ2-3; len: 14; abundance: NA; d_gene: TRBD2; v_gene: TRBV11-2; CDR3aa: CASTRGGPTDTQYF; CDR3nt: TGTGCCAGCACCCGGGGGGGGCCCACAGATACGCAGTATTTT
j_gene: TRBJ2-3; len: 17; abundance: few; d_gene: TRBD1; v_gene: TRBV18; CDR3aa: CASSPLSTGGNADTQYF; CDR3nt: TGTGCCAGCTCACCACTCTCGACAGGGGGTAATGCTGATACGCAGTATTTT
j_gene: TRBJ2-1; len: 14; abundance: NA; d_gene: NA; v_gene: TRBV7-7; CDR3aa: CASSLGIGPNEQFF; CDR3nt: TGTGCTAGCAGCTTAGGTATCGGGCCAAATGAGCAGTTCTTC
j_gene: TRBJ2-1; len: 16; abundance: NA; d_gene: TRBD2; v_gene: TRBV27; CDR3aa: CASSLVLAGSYNEQFF; CDR3nt: TGTGCCAGCAGTCTGGTGCTAGCGGGGTCCTACAATGAGCAGTTCTTC
j_gene: TRBJ2-7; len: 16; abundance: NA; d_gene: NA; v_gene: TRBV28; CDR3aa: CASRSTGTGLVGEQYF; CDR3nt: TGTGCCAGCAGATCAACCGGGACTGGGTTGGTAGGCGAGCAGTACTTC
j_gene: TRBJ2-3; len: 16; abundance: few; d_gene: TRBD1; v_gene: TRBV9; CDR3aa: CASSAQGARGTDTQYF; CDR3nt: TGTGCCAGCAGCGCACAGGGGGCGCGAGGCACAGATACGCAGTATTTT
j_gene: TRBJ1-2; len: 12; abundance: NA; d_gene: NA; v_gene: TRBV30; CDR3aa: CAWSIFGSGYTF; CDR3nt: TGTGCCTGGAGTATCTTCGGTAGTGGCTACACCTTC
j_gene: TRBJ2-6; len: 18; abundance: few; d_gene: TRBD1; v_gene: TRBV2; CDR3aa: CASSQGTGPFSGANVLTF; CDR3nt: TGTGCCAGCAGCCAGGGGACAGGGCCGTTCTCTGGGGCCAACGTCCTGACTTTC
j_gene: TRBJ2-5; len: 13; abundance: few; d_gene: NA; v_gene: TRBV2; CDR3aa: CASRGGASETQYF; CDR3nt: TGTGCCAGCAGGGGCGGGGCTTCGGAGACCCAGTACTTC
j_gene: TRBJ2-5; len: 16; abundance: NA; d_gene: NA; v_gene: TRBV14; CDR3aa: CASSQARVSLQETQYF; CDR3nt: TGTGCCAGCAGCCAAGCGAGGGTTTCGCTCCAAGAGACCCAGTACTTC
j_gene: TRBJ1-2; len: 16; abundance: NA; d_gene: TRBD1; v_gene: TRBV11-2; CDR3aa: CASSNRIGTGTYGYTF; CDR3nt: TGTGCCAGCAGTAATCGGATTGGGACAGGGACTTATGGCTACACCTTC